This T cell receptor beta chain appears in the sequencing data of a study of T-cell reconstitution after alpha-beta-depleted transplantation in children (dated by TCRdb to about 2016). Notes on the research overall: Using TCR repertoire profiling, the study quantitatively followed how T-cell immune reconstitution unfolded in children after TCRalphabeta/CD19-depleted allogeneic hematopoietic cell transplantation. Study-level results and caveats: In some patients, high TCRbeta diversity at day 60 was attributed to recipient T cells and intrathymic progenitors that had survived conditioning. About two months after transplant, the apparently early recovery of alphabetaT-cell counts reportedly depended on just several hundred clones that had expanded rapidly and came from non-depleted graft cells. Hyperexpanded clone frequencies declined over subsequent months; after one year, T-cell counts and TCRbeta diversity were mostly attributed to newly produced T cells.

The receptor library was made with PCR. Sequencing used an Illumina HiSeq 2500. Molecular barcoding was employed in the preparation of TCR libraries, with unique molecular identifiers being used to normalize TCRbeta repertoire quantification. TCRdb trimmed public reads at Q25 via fastp, called clones via MiXCR and kept in-frame beta chains. Rows are combined by CDR3 protein, so each entry shows the most common genes and DNA. The sample table holds 120,000 to 150,000 distinct CDR3 sequences, of which around 8.5% were seen once. The ten biggest clones cover around 18% of the sample. There are many counts of this clonotype. What this receptor recognizes is not known. No base quality values were provided; no much bigger clone lies one nucleotide off. Based on the germline V gene, the CDR1 and CDR2 sequences are MGHRA and YSYEKL. V is reduced by 0 bases and J by 7 bases, leaving a spacing of 15 bases between them. From its cysteine to its phenylalanine, the CDR3 spans 16 amino acids. The sequence is cut down to CDR3 DNA, 48 bases in frame from base 1.

The treatment or condition label of this sample denotes: allogeneic hematopoietic cell transplantation with graft depleted of TCRalphabeta T cells and CD19 B cells. The children who served as transplant recipients had been given grafts of TCRalphabeta/CD19-depleted allogeneic hematopoietic cells. Sample: PBMCs, mostly from graft donor cells, taken 180 days after TCRalphabeta/CD19-depleted stem cell transplant. This TCR was recovered from a female patient aged 2-10 years who had a stem cell transplant for congenital amegakaryocytic thrombocytopenia, so the T cells may come from the graft donor. The V gene is TRBV4-1 and the J gene is TRBJ2-2; 7 matching bases give a weak D call of TRBD2. DNA sequence: TGCGCCAGCAGCCAAGATAATGGGGGGGGCGGCGGGGAGCTGTTTTTT. It encodes CASSQDNGGGGGELFF.